The text below deals with one TCR beta chain. The antigen remains unidentified. Axillary draining lymph nodes of breast cancer patients supplied the node samples. The ends lost 3 bases at V and 4 bases at J; junction bases unmatched: 8. CDR3 length: 16 residues. These data are taken from a study of breast tumors, draining lymph nodes, adjacent tissues. General observations from the study: Findings are consistent with lymph node origin and intratumoral expansion of most tumor T cells.

MiXCR was run by TCRdb on the multiplex PCR reads, yielding one entry per CDR3 protein. Among 150,000 to 200,000 distinct CDR3 sequences listed, around 35% were seen once. The V and J genes are TRBV12-3 or TRBV12-4 and TRBJ2-3, with 9 bases aligning to TRBD2. This TCR was recovered from a female donor with breast cancer. Some clones in this sample may be carry-over from other donors' samples. The sample comprised axillary lymph node tissue. The CDR3 protein is CASSFGLARHPDTQYF. In nucleotides, the CDR3 is TGTGCCAGCAGTTTTGGACTAGCGAGGCACCCAGATACGCAGTATTTT.